This note documents a single TCR beta chain sequence. Generated by immunoSEQ multiplex PCR, the TCRdb table keeps only in-frame clones and is missing some. The data show 35,000 to 40,000 clones, 65% to 80% seen once. This record belongs to a study of OX40 agonist ivuxolimab in advanced cancers. Germline lookup yields CDR1 SGHNT and CDR2 YYREEE (reference sequence). This CDR3 contains 15 residues. Trimming took 1 base from V and 0 from J, leaving 9 bases between them. The chain uses TRBV5-4 and TRBJ2-3; D not resolved. This material consisted of CD4+ or CD8+ T cells sorted from blood, taken in a trial of the OX40 agonist ivuxolimab. This receptor was taken from an adult with an advanced solid tumor such as melanoma, head and neck, liver or kidney cancer. For the CDR3, the DNA is TGTGCCAGCAGCTTGCAAGGGTACAGCACAGATACGCAGTATTTT. As protein: CASSLQGYSTDTQYF.